These 10 T cell receptor beta chains were all obtained from the same sample, sequenced in a study of cytomegalovirus exposure and HLA in healthy donors. A multiplex PCR was run with 60 Vbeta primers and 13 Jbeta primers. The table came from immunoSEQ multiplex PCR; TCRdb's copy has only in-frame clones and leaves some out. The profile shows 110,000 to 150,000 clones, around 79% of them singletons. The sequenced sample consisted of PBMCs. Receptors originate from a woman aged 25-40 years in good health and CMV-seronegative.

This clone has more than one count but fewer than ten. V is TRBV7-2 and J is TRBJ2-7; 8 nucleotides align to TRBD1. Germline V gene sequence: CDR1 SGHTA, CDR2 FQGNSA. The CDR3 sequence is 15 residues long. V was pared by 8 bases and J by 2 bases, with 11 bases of the junction left unmatched. In DNA, the CDR3 is TGTGCCAGCTCTTATGCGGGGACAGGCACCTACGAGCAGTACTTC. Protein sequence: CASSYAGTGTYEQYF.

The genes are TRBV9 and TRBJ2-3; D possibly corresponds to TRBD1 (5 bases). The CDR3 is 15 residues long. Germline V gene data show CDR1 as SGDLS and CDR2 as YYNGEE. Trimming took off 2 bases at V and 5 bases at J, with 15 bases between the two ends. DNA of the CDR3: TGTGCCAGCAGCGTCGAACAGGTGCTTTTAGATACGCAGTATTTT. The encoded protein is CASSVEQVLLDTQYF.

The rearrangement uses TRBV6-5 and TRBJ2-7; TRBD2 might be the D (5 bases). Germline-derived CDR1 and CDR2 are MNHEY and SVGAGI. V was cut by 10 bases and J by 0 bases, with 13 bases left in between. The CDR3 is 13 amino acids. CDR3 in DNA: TGTGCCACCTCGAGGGTTATCTCCTACGAGCAGTACTTC. It specifies CATSRVISYEQYF.

V and J are TRBV4-1 and TRBJ1-2; 8 nucleotides align to TRBD1. V trimming: 0 bases; J trimming: 7 bases; junction bases outside the gene matches: 10. CDR3 size: 16 residues. Germline CDR1 reads MGHRA; CDR2 reads YSYEKL. As DNA, the CDR3 is TGCGCCAGCAGCCAAGAAGGGGACAGGTCCGGGGCTGGCTACACCTTC. The encoded protein is CASSQEGDRSGAGYTF.

The chain links TRBV5-4 to TRBJ2-7; 7 nucleotides match TRBD1. CDR3 length: 14 residues. Germline V gives CDR1 SGHNT, CDR2 YYREEE (reference sequence). The trim removed 1 base at V and 6 bases at J, leaving 7 bases unmatched. CDR3 nucleotide sequence: TGTGCCAGCAGCTTGCGAGGGGGCGTGGGCGAGCAGTACTTC. It yields the protein CASSLRGGVGEQYF.

This chain links TRBV5-1 with TRBJ2-4, with 9 positions matching TRBD1. CDR3 size: 19 residues. Germline V lookup: CDR1 SGHRS, CDR2 YFSETQ. The junction had 14 bases not matched to a gene; V was cut back by 4 bases and J by 0 bases. CDR3 loop: CASSPEGGTGLLAKNIQYF. CDR3 sequence (DNA): TGCGCCAGCAGCCCCGAGGGAGGGACAGGGCTTCTAGCCAAAAACATTCAGTACTTC.

This chain joins TRBV6-1 and TRBJ2-7; D is unresolved. Germline values: CDR1 MNHNS, CDR2 SASEGT. This CDR3 has 13 residues. With 0 bases removed from V and 4 bases from J, the gap between germline ends came to 7 bases. Here the CDR3 DNA reads TGTGCCAGCAGTGAAGCGTCGGTTTACGAGCAGTACTTC. This encodes CASSEASVYEQYF.

The rearrangement uses TRBV2 and TRBJ2-2; 8 positions match TRBD1. The germline gives CDR1 SNHLY, CDR2 FYNNEI. There are 15 residues in the CDR3. Trimming cost V 2 bases and J 5 bases; bases outside gene matches: 4. The CDR3 DNA is TGTGCCAGCAGTGAACAACAGGGGGTAACCGGGGAGCTGTTTTTT. Its protein product is CASSEQQGVTGELFF.

The chain's CDR3 is CASSESEGVKAFF. The CDR3 DNA sequence: TGTGCCAGCAGTGAATCCGAGGGAGTGAAAGCTTTCTTT. The V and J genes are TRBV6-1 and TRBJ1-1; no clear D. The V end was cut by 2 bases, the J end by 9 bases, with 13 bases between. The CDR3 length is 13 residues. Germline-derived CDR1 and CDR2 are MNHNS and SASEGT.

This clone was detected only once. The chain recombines TRBV27 with TRBJ1-5, with 10 nucleotides matching TRBD1. The CDR3 length is 17 residues. V was pared by 5 bases and J by 2 bases, with 9 bases of the junction left unmatched. The V gene's germline CDR1 is MNHEY and CDR2 SMNVEV (reference sequence). The CDR3 coding sequence is TGTGCCAGCAGTCCCGGGGACAGGGGAGGGGGCAATCAGCCCCAGCATTTT. Protein sequence: CASSPGDRGGGNQPQHF.